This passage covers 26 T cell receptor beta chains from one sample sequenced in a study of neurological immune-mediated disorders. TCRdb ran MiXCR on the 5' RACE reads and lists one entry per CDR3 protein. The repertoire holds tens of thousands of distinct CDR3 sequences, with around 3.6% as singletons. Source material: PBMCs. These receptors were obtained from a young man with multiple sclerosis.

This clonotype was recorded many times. This chain's CDR3 is CASSSPGLAGGYNEQFF. CDR3 nucleotide sequence: TGTGCCAGCAGTTCTCCGGGACTAGCGGGAGGGTACAATGAGCAGTTCTTC. This chain joins TRBV28 and TRBJ2-1; TRBD2 agrees at 16 bases. Germline CDR1 reads MDHEN; CDR2 reads SYDVKM. CDR3 size: 17 residues. V was clipped by 4 bases and J by 4 bases; unmatched bases: 4.

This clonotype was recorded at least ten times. The CDR3: CASSQAPGQGRAGELFF. The DNA of the CDR3 is TGCGCCAGCAGCCAAGCCCCGGGACAGGGAAGGGCCGGGGAGCTGTTTTTT. V and J are TRBV4-1 and TRBJ2-2; TRBD1 agrees at 9 bases. The junction had 9 bases not matched to a gene; V was cut back by 1 base and J by 6 bases. This CDR3 spans 17 amino acids. CDR1 and CDR2 (germline): MGHRA, YSYEKL.

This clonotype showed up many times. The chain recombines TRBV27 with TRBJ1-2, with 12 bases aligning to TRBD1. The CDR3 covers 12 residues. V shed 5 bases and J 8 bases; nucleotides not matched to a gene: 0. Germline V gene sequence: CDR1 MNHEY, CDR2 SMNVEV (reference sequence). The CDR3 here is CASSGTGGGYTF. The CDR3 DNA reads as TGTGCCAGCAGTGGGACAGGGGGCGGCTACACCTTC.

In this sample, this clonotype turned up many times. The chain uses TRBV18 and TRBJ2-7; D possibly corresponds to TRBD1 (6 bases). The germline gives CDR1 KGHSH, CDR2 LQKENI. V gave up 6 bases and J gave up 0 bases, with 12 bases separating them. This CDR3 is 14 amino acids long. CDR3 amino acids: CASSRGSSSYEQYF. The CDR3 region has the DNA TGTGCCAGCTCGAGGGGGTCTAGCTCCTACGAGCAGTACTTC.

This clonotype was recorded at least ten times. CDR3 amino acids: CASTLDGRNYNEQFF. In DNA, the CDR3 is TGTGCCAGCACCTTGGACGGGAGGAACTACAATGAGCAGTTCTTC. The chain joins TRBV28 to TRBJ2-1; TRBD2 matches 7 bases. Per the germline V gene, CDR1 is MDHEN and CDR2 is SYDVKM. Losses at the gene ends were 7 bases for V and 3 bases for J; bases not matched to a gene: 9. The CDR3 extends over 15 amino acids.

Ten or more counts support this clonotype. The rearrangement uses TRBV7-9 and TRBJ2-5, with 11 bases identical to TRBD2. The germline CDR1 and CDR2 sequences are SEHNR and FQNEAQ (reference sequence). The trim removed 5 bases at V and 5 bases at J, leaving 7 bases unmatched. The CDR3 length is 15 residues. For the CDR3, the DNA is TGTGCCAGCAGCCCCCTAGCGGGGGGCTTGGAGACCCAGTACTTC. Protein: CASSPLAGGLETQYF.

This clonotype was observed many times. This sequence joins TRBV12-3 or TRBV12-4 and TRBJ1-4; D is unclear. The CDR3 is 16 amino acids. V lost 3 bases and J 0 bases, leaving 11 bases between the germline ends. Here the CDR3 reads CASSFSRVTTNEKLFF. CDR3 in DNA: TGTGCCAGCAGTTTCAGTCGTGTTACAACTAATGAAAAACTGTTTTTT.

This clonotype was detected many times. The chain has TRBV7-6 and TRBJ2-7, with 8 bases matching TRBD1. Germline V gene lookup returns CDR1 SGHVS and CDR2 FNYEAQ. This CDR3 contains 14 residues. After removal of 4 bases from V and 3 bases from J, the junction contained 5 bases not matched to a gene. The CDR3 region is CASSSGQGFYEQYF. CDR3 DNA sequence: TGTGCCAGCAGCTCCGGACAGGGATTCTACGAGCAGTACTTC.

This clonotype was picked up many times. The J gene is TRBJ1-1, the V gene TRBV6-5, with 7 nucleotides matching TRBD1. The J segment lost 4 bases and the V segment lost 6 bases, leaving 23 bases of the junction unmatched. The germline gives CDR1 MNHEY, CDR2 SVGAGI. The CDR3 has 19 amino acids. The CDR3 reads CASRHRDSHTGNGFTEAFF. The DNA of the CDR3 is TGTGCCAGCAGACACCGGGACAGCCATACCGGTAATGGGTTCACTGAAGCTTTCTTT.

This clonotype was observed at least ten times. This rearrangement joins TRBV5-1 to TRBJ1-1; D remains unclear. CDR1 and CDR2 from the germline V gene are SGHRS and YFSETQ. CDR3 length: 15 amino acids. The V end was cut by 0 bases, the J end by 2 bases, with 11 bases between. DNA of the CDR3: TGCGCCAGCAGCTTGGACGCGGGAGCTAACACTGAAGCTTTCTTT. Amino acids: CASSLDAGANTEAFF.

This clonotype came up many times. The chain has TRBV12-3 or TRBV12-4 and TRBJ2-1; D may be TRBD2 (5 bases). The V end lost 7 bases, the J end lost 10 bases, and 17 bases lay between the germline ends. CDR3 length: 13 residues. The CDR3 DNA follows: TGTGCCAGCACCCCCGGGGTCGCAAGGGAGCAGTTCTTC. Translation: CASTPGVAREQFF.

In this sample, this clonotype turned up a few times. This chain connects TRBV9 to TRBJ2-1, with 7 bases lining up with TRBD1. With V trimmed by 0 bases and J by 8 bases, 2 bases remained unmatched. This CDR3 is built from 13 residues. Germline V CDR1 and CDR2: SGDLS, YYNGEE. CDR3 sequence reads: CASSVDRGDEQFF. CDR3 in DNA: TGTGCCAGCAGCGTAGACAGGGGCGATGAGCAGTTCTTC.

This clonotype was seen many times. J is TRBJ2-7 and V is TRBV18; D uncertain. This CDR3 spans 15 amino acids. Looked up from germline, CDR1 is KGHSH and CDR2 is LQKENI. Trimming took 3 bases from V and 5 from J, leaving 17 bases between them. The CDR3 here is CASSPITPSYNEQYF. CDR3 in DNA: TGTGCCAGCTCACCCATCACCCCCTCATACAACGAGCAGTACTTC.

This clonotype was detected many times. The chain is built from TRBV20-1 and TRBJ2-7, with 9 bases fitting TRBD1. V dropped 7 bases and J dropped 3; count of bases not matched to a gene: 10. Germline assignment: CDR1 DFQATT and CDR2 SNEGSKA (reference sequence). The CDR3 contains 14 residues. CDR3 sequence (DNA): TGCAGTGTTTGTGATCCGGGACAGGGCTACGAGCAGTACTTC. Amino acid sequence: CSVCDPGQGYEQYF.

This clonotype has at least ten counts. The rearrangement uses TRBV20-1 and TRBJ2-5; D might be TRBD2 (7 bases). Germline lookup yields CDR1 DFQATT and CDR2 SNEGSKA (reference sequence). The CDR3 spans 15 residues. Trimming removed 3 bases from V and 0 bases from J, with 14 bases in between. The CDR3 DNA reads TGCAGTGCTAGCCGGGGGGCCGACAACCAAGAGACCCAGTACTTC. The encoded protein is CSASRGADNQETQYF.

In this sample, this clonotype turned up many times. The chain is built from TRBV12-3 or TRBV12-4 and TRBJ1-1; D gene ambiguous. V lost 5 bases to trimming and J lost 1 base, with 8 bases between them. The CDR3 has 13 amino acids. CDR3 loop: CASSNYENTEAFF. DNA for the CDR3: TGTGCCAGCAGTAACTACGAGAACACTGAAGCTTTCTTT.

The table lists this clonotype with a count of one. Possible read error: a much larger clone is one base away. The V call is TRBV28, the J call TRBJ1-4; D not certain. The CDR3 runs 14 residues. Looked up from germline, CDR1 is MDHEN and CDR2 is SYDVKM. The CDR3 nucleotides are TGTGCCAGCAGTTCTACGCCTAATAATGACAAACTGTTTTTT. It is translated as CASSSTPNNDKLFF.

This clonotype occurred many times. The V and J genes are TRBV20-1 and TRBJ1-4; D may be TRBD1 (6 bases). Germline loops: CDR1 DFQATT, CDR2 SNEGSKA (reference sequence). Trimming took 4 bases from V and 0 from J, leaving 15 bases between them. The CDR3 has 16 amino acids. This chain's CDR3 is CSATGGRPATNEKLFF. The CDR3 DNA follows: TGCAGTGCTACGGGGGGGCGACCTGCAACTAATGAAAAACTGTTTTTT.

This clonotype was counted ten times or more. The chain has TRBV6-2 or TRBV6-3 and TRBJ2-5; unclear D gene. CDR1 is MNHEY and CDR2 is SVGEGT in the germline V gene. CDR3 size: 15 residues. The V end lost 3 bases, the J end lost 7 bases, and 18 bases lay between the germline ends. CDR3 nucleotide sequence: TGTGCCAGCAGTTATCTTAGGCGCTGGGGTTCGACCCAGTACTTC. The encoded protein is CASSYLRRWGSTQYF.

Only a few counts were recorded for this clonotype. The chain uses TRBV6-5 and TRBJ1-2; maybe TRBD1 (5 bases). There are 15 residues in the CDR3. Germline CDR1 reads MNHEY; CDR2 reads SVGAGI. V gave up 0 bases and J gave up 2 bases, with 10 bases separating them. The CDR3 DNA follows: TGTGCCAGCAGTTACTCTGGGGGAAAGAACTATGGCTACACCTTC. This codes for CASSYSGGKNYGYTF.

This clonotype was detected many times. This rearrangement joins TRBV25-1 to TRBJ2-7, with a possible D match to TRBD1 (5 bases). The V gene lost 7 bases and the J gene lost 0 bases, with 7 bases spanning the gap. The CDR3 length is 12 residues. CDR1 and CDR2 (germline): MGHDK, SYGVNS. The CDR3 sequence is CASTGHSYEQYF. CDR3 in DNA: TGTGCCAGCACCGGACACTCCTACGAGCAGTACTTC.

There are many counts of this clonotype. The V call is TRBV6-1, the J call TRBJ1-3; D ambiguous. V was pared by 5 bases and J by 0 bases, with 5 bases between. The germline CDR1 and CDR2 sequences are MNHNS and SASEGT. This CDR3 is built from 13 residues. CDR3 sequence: CASSPYSGNTIYF. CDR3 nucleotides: TGTGCCAGCAGTCCATACTCTGGAAACACCATATATTTT.

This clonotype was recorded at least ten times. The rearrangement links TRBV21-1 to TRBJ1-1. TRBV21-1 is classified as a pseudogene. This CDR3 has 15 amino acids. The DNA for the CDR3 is TGTGCCAGCAGCAAGCGGACACGGCGGAACACTGAAGCTTTCTTT. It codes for CASSKRTRRNTEAFF.

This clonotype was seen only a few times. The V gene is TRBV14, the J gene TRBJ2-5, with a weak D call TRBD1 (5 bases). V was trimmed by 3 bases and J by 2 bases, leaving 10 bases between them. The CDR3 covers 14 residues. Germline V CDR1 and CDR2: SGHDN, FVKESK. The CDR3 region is CASSHQGPQETQYF. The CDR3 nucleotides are TGTGCCAGCAGCCACCAGGGCCCTCAAGAGACCCAGTACTTC.

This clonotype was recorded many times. The CDR3 sequence is CASSRGGSYNEQFF. The CDR3 nucleotides read TGTGCCAGCAGCAGGGGGGGTAGCTACAATGAGCAGTTCTTC. The chain combines TRBV5-4 with TRBJ2-1; D may be TRBD2 (7 bases). Trimming left V 4 bases short and J 3 bases short, with 11 bases between. Germline lookup yields CDR1 SGHNT and CDR2 YYREEE (reference sequence). The CDR3 runs to 14 residues.

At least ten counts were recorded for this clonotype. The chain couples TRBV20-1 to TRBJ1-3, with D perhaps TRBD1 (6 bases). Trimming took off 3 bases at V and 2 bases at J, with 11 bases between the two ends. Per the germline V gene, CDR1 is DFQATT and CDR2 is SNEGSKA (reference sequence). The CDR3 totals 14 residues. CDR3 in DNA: TGCAGTGCTAGTATTTCAGGGGCTGGAAACACCATATATTTT. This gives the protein CSASISGAGNTIYF.